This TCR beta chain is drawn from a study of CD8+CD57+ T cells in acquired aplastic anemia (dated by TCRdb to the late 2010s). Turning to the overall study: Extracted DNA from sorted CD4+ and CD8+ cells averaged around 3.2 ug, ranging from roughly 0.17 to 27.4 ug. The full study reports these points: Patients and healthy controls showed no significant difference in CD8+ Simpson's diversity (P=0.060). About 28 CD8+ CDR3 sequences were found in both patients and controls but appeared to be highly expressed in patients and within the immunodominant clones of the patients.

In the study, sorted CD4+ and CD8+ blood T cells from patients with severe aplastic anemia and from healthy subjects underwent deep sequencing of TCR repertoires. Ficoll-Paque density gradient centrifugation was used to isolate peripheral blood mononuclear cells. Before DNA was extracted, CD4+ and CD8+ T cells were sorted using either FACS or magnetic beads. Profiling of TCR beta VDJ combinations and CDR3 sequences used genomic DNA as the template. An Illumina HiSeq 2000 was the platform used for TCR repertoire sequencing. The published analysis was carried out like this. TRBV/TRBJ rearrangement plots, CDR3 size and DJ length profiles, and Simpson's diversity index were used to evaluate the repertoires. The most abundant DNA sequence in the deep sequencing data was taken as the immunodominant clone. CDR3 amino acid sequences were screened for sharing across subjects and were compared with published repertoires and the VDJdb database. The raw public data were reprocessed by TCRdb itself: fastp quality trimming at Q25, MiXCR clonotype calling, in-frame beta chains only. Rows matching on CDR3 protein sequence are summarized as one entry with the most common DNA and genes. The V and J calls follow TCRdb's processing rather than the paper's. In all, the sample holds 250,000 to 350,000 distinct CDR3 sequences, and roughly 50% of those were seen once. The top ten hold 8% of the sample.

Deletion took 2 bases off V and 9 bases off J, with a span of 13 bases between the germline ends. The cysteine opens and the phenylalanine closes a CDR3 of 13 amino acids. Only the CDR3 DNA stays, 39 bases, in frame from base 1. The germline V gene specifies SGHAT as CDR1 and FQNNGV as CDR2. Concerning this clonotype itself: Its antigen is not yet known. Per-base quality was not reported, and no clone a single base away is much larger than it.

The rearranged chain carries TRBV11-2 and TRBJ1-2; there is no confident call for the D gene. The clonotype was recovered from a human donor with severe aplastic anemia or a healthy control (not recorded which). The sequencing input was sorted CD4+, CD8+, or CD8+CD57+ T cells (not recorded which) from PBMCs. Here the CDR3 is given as CASSLTASYCYTF. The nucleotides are TGTGCCAGCAGCTTAACCGCGTCGTACTGCTACACCTTC.